These 19 T cell receptor beta chains were all obtained from the same sample, sequenced in a study of cytomegalovirus exposure and HLA in healthy donors listed by TCRdb under 2017. Libraries came from the immunoSEQ multiplex PCR assay. A mixture of 60 forward primers for TCR Vbeta segments and 13 reverse primers for TCR Jbeta segments was used in the multiplex PCR. TCRdb mirrors the immuneACCESS table, restricted to in-frame sequences. Some clones are absent from its copies; in checked studies, under half trace to an unresolved V gene, and the reason for the others is unknown. This sample holds under 200,000 clones; over 65% were observed only once. The ten largest clones represent around 2.4% of the sample. Sequences were obtained from PBMCs. Source of these receptors: a man in his sixties in good health and CMV-seronegative.

This rearrangement joins TRBV9 to TRBJ1-3; 9 bases fit TRBD1. V lost 4 bases, J lost 4 bases, and 18 bases stayed unmatched. The CDR3 is 19 residues long. The germline CDR1 and CDR2 sequences are SGDLS and YYNGEE. CDR3 in amino acids: CASSISGTGRGSPGNTIYF. CDR3 nucleotides: TGTGCCAGCAGCATCTCCGGGACAGGGAGAGGAAGTCCCGGAAACACCATATATTTT.

This chain connects TRBV27 to TRBJ2-5; weak D call: TRBD1 (6 bases). V was clipped by 5 bases and J by 0 bases, with 13 bases between them. This CDR3 region has 15 residues. Germline CDR1 MNHEY, CDR2 SMNVEV (reference sequence). This chain's CDR3 is CASSPGVGNQETQYF. Written as DNA, the CDR3 is TGTGCCAGCAGTCCAGGGGTCGGCAACCAAGAGACCCAGTACTTC.

V gene TRBV18 combines with J gene TRBJ2-7; possible D gene TRBD1, 6 bases. The germline V gene has CDR1 KGHSH and CDR2 LQKENI. The CDR3 has 14 amino acids. The ends were cut back, 2 bases at V and 6 bases at J, with 14 bases in the middle. CDR3: CASSPYAGACEQYF. DNA for the CDR3: TGTGCCAGCTCACCATACGCAGGGGCCTGCGAGCAGTACTTC.

Comment on this clone: The junction shows a germline mismatch at one end, possibly a read error. This sequence joins TRBV5-4 and TRBJ2-1; 10 nucleotides line up with TRBD2. CDR3 length: 15 amino acids. Germline values: CDR1 SGHNT, CDR2 YYREEE (reference sequence). Here the CDR3 DNA reads TGTGCCAGCAGCTTGACTAGCGGGAACTACAATGAGCGGTTCTTC. Amino acids: CASSLTSGNYNERFF.

This chain uses TRBV7-9 with TRBJ2-3; D is ambiguous. The CDR3 runs to 15 residues. Germline assignment: CDR1 SEHNR and CDR2 FQNEAQ (reference sequence). The V end lost 5 bases, the J end lost 1 base, and 13 bases lay between the germline ends. The CDR3 DNA reads as TGTGCCAGCAGCGCGTCCGCGGCGGGCACAGATACGCAGTATTTT. It translates to CASSASAAGTDTQYF.

There are a few counts of this clone. This chain uses TRBV28 with TRBJ1-5, with D perhaps matching TRBD1 (5 bases). Trimming cost V 5 bases and J 3 bases, with 11 bases left between them. The CDR3 runs 14 residues. Looked up from germline, CDR1 is MDHEN and CDR2 is SYDVKM. The CDR3 DNA reads TGTGCCAGCAGTCCCGGGACTCCCAATCAGCCCCAGCATTTT. This translates into CASSPGTPNQPQHF.

The CDR3, as DNA: TGTGCCTGGAGGAGGACAGGGGGCGCCGGGACAGATACGCAGTATTTT. It encodes CAWRRTGGAGTDTQYF. This sequence joins TRBV30 and TRBJ2-3; 11 bases line up with TRBD1. V shed 3 bases, J shed 3 bases, and the junction held 8 bases outside the gene matches. This CDR3 is built from 16 residues. The V gene's germline CDR1 is GTSNPN and CDR2 SVGIG (reference sequence).

The rearrangement joins TRBV30 to TRBJ2-2; the match to TRBD1 covers 8 bases. V was clipped by 2 bases and J by 10 bases; unmatched bases: 3. The CDR3 has 12 residues. CDR1 and CDR2 from the germline V gene are GTSNPN and SVGIG (reference sequence). The CDR3 here is CAWSRDRPELFF. The DNA for the CDR3 is TGTGCCTGGAGTCGGGACAGGCCGGAGCTGTTTTTT.

As to this clone: One end of the junction fails to match germline, which may point to a read error. The CDR3 here is CAWRPGGQEIQYF. The DNA for the CDR3 is TGTGCCTGGAGACCAGGGGGACAAGAGATCCAGTACTTC. The V call is TRBV30, the J call TRBJ2-5, with 7 bases that match TRBD1. The CDR3 totals 13 residues. Germline V gives CDR1 GTSNPN, CDR2 SVGIG (reference sequence).

This clone was seen a handful of times. The genes are TRBV7-6 and TRBJ1-4, with 7 positions matching TRBD1. CDR1 and CDR2 (germline): SGHVS, FNYEAQ. With V trimmed by 2 bases and J by 4 bases, 4 bases remained unmatched. The CDR3 covers 15 residues. In nucleotides, the CDR3 is TGTGCCAGCAGCTTAAGGGACAGACTTAATGAAAAACTGTTTTTT. Encoded protein: CASSLRDRLNEKLFF.

The V and J genes are TRBV7-9 and TRBJ1-2; the D gene is possibly TRBD1 (5 bases). The CDR3 length is 12 residues. V lost 5 bases and J 8 bases, leaving 12 bases between the germline ends. Germline lookup yields CDR1 SEHNR and CDR2 FQNEAQ (reference sequence). CDR3: CASSPQGFGYTF. For the CDR3, the DNA is TGTGCCAGCAGCCCCCAGGGTTTCGGCTACACCTTC. Filled out from reference TRBV7-9 and TRBJ1-2, the complete variable domain reads DTGVSQNPRHKITKRGQNVTFRCDPISEHNRLYWYRQTLGQGPEFLTYFQNEAQLEKSRLLSDRFSAERPKGSFSTLEIQRTEQGDSAMYLCASSPQGFGYTFGSGTRLTVV.

The chain is built from TRBV6-5 and TRBJ2-5; D uncertain. Per the germline V gene, CDR1 is MNHEY and CDR2 is SVGAGI. Trimming took off 7 bases at V and 5 bases at J, with 8 bases between the two ends. The length of the CDR3 is 11 residues. CDR3 nucleotide sequence: TGTGCCAGCACCCACGGGGAGACCCAGTACTTC. The encoded protein is CASTHGETQYF.

This chain links TRBV6-5 with TRBJ2-1, with TRBD1 matching over 10 bases. J lost 6 bases, V lost 2 bases, and 7 bases had no gene match. Looked up from germline, CDR1 is MNHEY and CDR2 is SVGAGI. The CDR3 covers 16 residues. The CDR3 here is CASSYLTWTGGNEQFF. For the CDR3, the DNA is TGTGCCAGCAGTTACCTAACCTGGACAGGGGGCAATGAGCAGTTCTTC.

The gene calls are TRBV15 and TRBJ1-3, with 8 bases fitting TRBD1. V shed 1 base, J shed 4 bases, and the junction held 6 bases outside the gene matches. Germline CDR1 LNHNV, CDR2 YYDKDF (reference sequence). This CDR3 has 16 residues. CDR3 in DNA: TGTGCCACCAGCAGAGGGACAGGGACTTCGGGAAACACCATATATTTT. This sequence encodes CATSRGTGTSGNTIYF.

This clone was recorded at least ten times. The J gene is TRBJ1-1, the V gene TRBV6-1, with unresolved D. CDR3 size: 13 residues. Trimming took off 4 bases at V and 0 bases at J, with 6 bases between the two ends. Germline assignment: CDR1 MNHNS and CDR2 SASEGT. The CDR3 DNA is TGTGCCAGCAGTGCGGGTATGAACACTGAAGCTTTCTTT. Amino acid sequence: CASSAGMNTEAFF.

CDR3 nucleotides: TGTGCCAGTAGACAGGGTGCGGTGAACACTGAAGCTTTCTTT. Translation: CASRQGAVNTEAFF. This rearrangement joins TRBV19 to TRBJ1-1, with D possibly matching TRBD1 (6 bases). Looked up from germline, CDR1 is LNHDA and CDR2 is SQIVND (reference sequence). The CDR3 extends over 14 amino acids. The germline V and J ends were trimmed by 6 bases and 0 bases, with 11 bases remaining between them.

The rearrangement uses TRBV27 and TRBJ2-3; D not certain. Deletions cut 2 bases from V and 5 bases from J, with 8 bases between. Germline lookup yields CDR1 MNHEY and CDR2 SMNVEV (reference sequence). This CDR3 comprises 13 residues. The CDR3 here is CASSLNFGDTQYF. Here the CDR3 DNA reads TGTGCCAGCAGTTTAAACTTCGGAGATACGCAGTATTTT.

This clone was seen only a few times. J is TRBJ2-7 and V is TRBV5-1; the match to TRBD1 covers 7 bases. Germline CDR1 and CDR2: SGHRS and YFSETQ. J lost 3 bases, V lost 4 bases, and 4 bases had no gene match. The CDR3 spans 13 residues. DNA for the CDR3: TGCGCCAGCAGCCAGACAGGGTTCTACGAGCAGTACTTC. Encoded protein: CASSQTGFYEQYF.

The table lists this clone with a few counts. The chain is built from TRBV7-8 and TRBJ1-5, with a possible D match to TRBD1 (5 bases). Germline-derived CDR1 and CDR2 are SGHVS and FQNEAQ. V lost 6 bases, J lost 4 bases, and 7 bases lay in between. The CDR3 totals 12 residues. For the CDR3, the DNA is TGTGCCAGCAGGGGGGGGAATCAGCCCCAGCATTTT. Translated: CASRGGNQPQHF. Full variable domain (rest looked up from reference TRBV7-8 and TRBJ1-5): GAGVSQSPRYKVAKRGQDVALRCDPISGHVSLFWYQQALGQGPEFLTYFQNEAQLDKSGLPSDRFFAERPEGSVSTLKIQRTQQEDSAVYLCASRGGNQPQHFGDGTRLSIL.